This T cell receptor (beta chain) comes out of a study of cytomegalovirus exposure and HLA in healthy donors. The PCR contained 60 Vbeta and 13 Jbeta primers. The method was immunoSEQ multiplex PCR; TCRdb's version includes in-frame clones alone and lacks a portion of them. The table lists about 110,000 clones, over 70% of them singletons. J gave up 4 bases and V 4 bases, and 6 bases lay outside the gene matches. This CDR3 comprises 15 residues. From germline, CDR1 is SGHTA and CDR2 FQGNSA. Though nominally healthy at sampling, donors likely had unrecorded immune exposures. This clone was seen only once. What it recognizes is unknown. Broader study findings: The listing of 160 or so TCR beta chains classed them as cytomegalovirus-associated.

The specimen was PBMCs. The receptor's source is a male donor in good health and CMV-seropositive. V is TRBV7-2 and J is TRBJ1-5, with 8 bases lining up with TRBD1. CDR3 nucleotides: TGTGCCAGCAGCTGGGGACAGGCGGCGAATCAGCCCCAGCATTTT. This codes for CASSWGQAANQPQHF. The complete variable domain, with remaining parts taken from reference TRBV7-2 and TRBJ1-5, reads GAGVSQSPSNKVTEKGKDVELRCDPISGHTALYWYRQSLGQGLEFLIYFQGNSAPDKSGLPSDRFSAERTGGSVSTLTIQRTQQEDSAVYLCASSWGQAANQPQHFGDGTRLSIL.